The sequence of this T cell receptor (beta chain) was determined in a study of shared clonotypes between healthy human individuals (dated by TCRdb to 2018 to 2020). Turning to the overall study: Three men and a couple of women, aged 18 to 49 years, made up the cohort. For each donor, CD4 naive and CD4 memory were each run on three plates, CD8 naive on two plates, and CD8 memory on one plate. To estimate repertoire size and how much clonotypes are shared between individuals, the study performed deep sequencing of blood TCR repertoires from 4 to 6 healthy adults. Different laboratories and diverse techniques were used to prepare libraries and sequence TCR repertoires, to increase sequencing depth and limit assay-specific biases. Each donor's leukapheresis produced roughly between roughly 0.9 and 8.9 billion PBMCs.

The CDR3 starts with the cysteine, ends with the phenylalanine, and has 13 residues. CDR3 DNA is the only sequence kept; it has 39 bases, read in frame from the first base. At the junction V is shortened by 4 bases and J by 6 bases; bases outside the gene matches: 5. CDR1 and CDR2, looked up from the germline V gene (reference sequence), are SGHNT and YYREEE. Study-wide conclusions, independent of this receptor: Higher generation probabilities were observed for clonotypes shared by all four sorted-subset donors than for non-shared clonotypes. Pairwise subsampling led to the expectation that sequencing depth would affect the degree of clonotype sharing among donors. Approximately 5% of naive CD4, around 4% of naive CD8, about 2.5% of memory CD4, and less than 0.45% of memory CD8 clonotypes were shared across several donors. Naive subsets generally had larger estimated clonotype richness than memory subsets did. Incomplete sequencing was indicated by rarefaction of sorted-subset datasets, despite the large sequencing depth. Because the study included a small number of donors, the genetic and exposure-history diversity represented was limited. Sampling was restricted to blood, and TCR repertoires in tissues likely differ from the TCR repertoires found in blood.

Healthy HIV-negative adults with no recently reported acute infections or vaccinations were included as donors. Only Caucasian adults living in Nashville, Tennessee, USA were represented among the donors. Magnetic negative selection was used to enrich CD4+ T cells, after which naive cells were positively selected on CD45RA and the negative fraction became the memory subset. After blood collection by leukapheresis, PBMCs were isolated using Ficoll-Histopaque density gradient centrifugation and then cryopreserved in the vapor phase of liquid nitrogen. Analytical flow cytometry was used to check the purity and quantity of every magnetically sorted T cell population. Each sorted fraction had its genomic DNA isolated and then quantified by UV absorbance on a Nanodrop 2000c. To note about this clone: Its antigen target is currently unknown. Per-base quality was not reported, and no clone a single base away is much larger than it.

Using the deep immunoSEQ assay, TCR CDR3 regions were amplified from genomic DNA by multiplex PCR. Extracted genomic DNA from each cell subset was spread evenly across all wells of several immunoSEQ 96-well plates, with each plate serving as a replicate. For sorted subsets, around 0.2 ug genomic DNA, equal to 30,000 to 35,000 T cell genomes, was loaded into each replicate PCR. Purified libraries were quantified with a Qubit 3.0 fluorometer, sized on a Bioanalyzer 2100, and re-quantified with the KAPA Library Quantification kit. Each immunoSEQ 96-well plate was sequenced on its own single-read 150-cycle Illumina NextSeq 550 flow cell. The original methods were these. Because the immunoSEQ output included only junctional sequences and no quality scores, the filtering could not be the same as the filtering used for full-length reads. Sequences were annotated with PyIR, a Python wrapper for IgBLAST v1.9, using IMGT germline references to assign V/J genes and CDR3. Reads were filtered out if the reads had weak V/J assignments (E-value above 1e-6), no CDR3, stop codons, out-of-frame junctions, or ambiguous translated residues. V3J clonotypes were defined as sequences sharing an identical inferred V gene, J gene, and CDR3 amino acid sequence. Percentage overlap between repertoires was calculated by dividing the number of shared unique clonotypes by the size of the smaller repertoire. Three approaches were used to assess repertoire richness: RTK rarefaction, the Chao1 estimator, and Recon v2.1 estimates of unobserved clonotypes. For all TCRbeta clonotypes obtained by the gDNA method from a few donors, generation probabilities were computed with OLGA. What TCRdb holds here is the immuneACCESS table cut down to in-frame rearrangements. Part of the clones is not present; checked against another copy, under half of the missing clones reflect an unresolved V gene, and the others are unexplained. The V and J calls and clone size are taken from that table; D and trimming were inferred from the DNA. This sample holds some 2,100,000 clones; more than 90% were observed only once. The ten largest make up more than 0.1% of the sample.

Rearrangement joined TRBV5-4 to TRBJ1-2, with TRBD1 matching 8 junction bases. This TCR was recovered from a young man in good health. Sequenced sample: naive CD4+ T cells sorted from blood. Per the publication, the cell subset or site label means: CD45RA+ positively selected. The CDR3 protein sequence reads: CASSLTGVDGYTF. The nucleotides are TGTGCCAGCAGCCTGACAGGGGTAGATGGCTACACCTTC.